The 21 T cell receptor beta chains reported below all come from one sample, sequenced in a study of Ad26.COV2.S vaccination and SARS-CoV-2 variants. Treatment meaning: around 19 received Ad26.COV2.S at low or high dose, single or two shots; 5 received placebo; per-sample allocation not given. Samples were taken on day 63 after the first vaccine or placebo injection. TCRdb's copy holds only in-frame clones and misses some; the assay was immunoSEQ multiplex PCR. The table lists roughly 510,000 clones, roughly 89% of them singletons. Source: peripheral blood, taken in a trial of Ad26.COV2.S vaccine versus placebo. These receptors originate from a person between 18 and 65 years old who received the Ad26.COV2.S COVID-19 vaccine or a placebo.

The chain recombines TRBV2 with TRBJ1-5, with TRBD1 matching over 7 bases. Germline lookup yields CDR1 SNHLY and CDR2 FYNNEI. The CDR3 is 16 residues long. V shed 2 bases and J 7 bases; nucleotides not matched to a gene: 11. CDR3 residues: CASSEYKTGLSQPQHF. CDR3 nucleotides: TGTGCCAGCAGTGAATACAAGACAGGGCTCTCACAGCCCCAGCATTTT. Full variable domain (remainder filled in from reference TRBV2 and TRBJ1-5): EPEVTQTPSHQVTQMGQEVILRCVPISNHLYFYWYRQILGQKVEFLVSFYNNEISEKSEIFDDQFSVERPDGSNFTLKIRSTKLEDSAMYFCASSEYKTGLSQPQHFGDGTRLSIL.

The V gene is TRBV10-1, the J gene TRBJ2-2; 8 nucleotides align to TRBD1. In germline, CDR1 is WNHNN, CDR2 SYGVQD (reference sequence). V was clipped by 6 bases and J by 4 bases; unmatched bases: 7. CDR3 length: 15 amino acids. The CDR3 loop is CASSDPQGGTGELFF. Written as DNA, the CDR3 is TGCGCCAGCAGCGACCCACAGGGGGGCACCGGGGAGCTGTTTTTT.

This sequence joins TRBV29-1 and TRBJ1-2; D not resolved. The V end was cut by 4 bases, the J end by 4 bases, with 7 bases between. Germline V lookup: CDR1 SQVTM, CDR2 ANQGSEA. The CDR3 extends over 11 amino acids. This CDR3 reads CSVVSLYGYTF. CDR3 DNA sequence: TGCAGCGTTGTAAGCCTCTATGGCTACACCTTC.

The genes are TRBV4-1 and TRBJ2-7, with TRBD2 matching over 14 bases. Germline trimming cut 4 bases from V and 3 bases from J; bases unmatched to any gene: 17. CDR1 and CDR2 (germline): MGHRA, YSYEKL. The CDR3 sequence is 20 residues long. The CDR3 loop is CASSPASTSGRASPNYEQYF. The CDR3 DNA follows: TGCGCCAGCAGCCCGGCCTCGACTAGCGGGAGGGCGTCCCCAAACTACGAGCAGTACTTC.

V gene TRBV14 combines with J gene TRBJ1-6, with D tentatively TRBD1 (5 bases). V was clipped by 1 base and J by 7 bases, with 11 bases between them. CDR3 length: 15 residues. From germline, CDR1 is SGHDN and CDR2 FVKESK. The chain's CDR3 is CASSQASGGNSPLHF. The DNA of the CDR3 is TGTGCCAGCAGCCAAGCGTCTGGGGGGAATTCACCCCTCCACTTT. Based on the CDR3 plus reference TRBV14 and TRBJ1-6, the full variable domain is EAGVTQFPSHSVIEKGQTVTLRCDPISGHDNLYWYRRVMGKEIKFLLHFVKESKQDESGMPNNRFLAERTGGTYSTLKVQPAELEDSGVYFCASSQASGGNSPLHFGNGTRLTVT.

This chain joins TRBV16 and TRBJ2-1; D remains unclear. CDR3 length: 12 amino acids. In germline, CDR1 is KGHSY, CDR2 FQNENV. Trimming took off 4 bases at V and 13 bases at J, with 14 bases between the two ends. The CDR3 sequence is CASSPMRTDQFF. In nucleotides, the CDR3 is TGTGCCAGCAGCCCCATGCGGACGGATCAGTTCTTC.

The V gene is TRBV7-9, the J gene TRBJ1-3; D call uncertain. The germline gives CDR1 SEHNR, CDR2 FQNEAQ (reference sequence). V lost 3 bases to trimming and J lost 11 bases, with 11 bases between them. The CDR3 contains 12 residues. The CDR3 loop reads CASSFPTGSIYF. In DNA, the CDR3 is TGTGCCAGCAGCTTCCCGACCGGGTCCATATATTTT.

V is TRBV10-3 and J is TRBJ2-7; D is ambiguous. Germline V gene data show CDR1 as ENHRY and CDR2 as SYGVKD. CDR3 size: 12 residues. V lost 1 base, J lost 4 bases, and 5 bases lay in between. CDR3 protein: CAISEWRYEQYF. In DNA form, the CDR3 reads TGTGCCATCAGTGAGTGGCGATACGAGCAGTACTTC.

The chain has TRBV5-1 and TRBJ2-5; D is perhaps TRBD2 (5 bases). Germline V gene data show CDR1 as SGHRS and CDR2 as YFSETQ. Deletions cut 0 bases from V and 4 bases from J, with 13 bases between. The CDR3 consists of 15 residues. CDR3 residues: CASSLGGTGIETQYF. The CDR3 DNA is TGCGCCAGCAGCTTGGGAGGCACGGGGATAGAGACCCAGTACTTC.

The CDR3 is CAWSRGSPYNEQFF. The DNA of the CDR3 is TGTGCCTGGAGTAGGGGTTCTCCCTACAATGAGCAGTTCTTC. V is TRBV30 and J is TRBJ2-1; D perhaps matches TRBD1 (5 bases). This CDR3 is 14 amino acids long. V dropped 2 bases and J dropped 2 bases, with 10 bases sitting between them. Looked up from germline, CDR1 is GTSNPN and CDR2 is SVGIG (reference sequence).

The rearrangement joins TRBV9 to TRBJ1-5; weak D call: TRBD1 (5 bases). V lost 3 bases to trimming and J lost 1 base, with 8 bases between them. CDR3 length: 14 amino acids. Germline V gene lookup returns CDR1 SGDLS and CDR2 YYNGEE. CDR3 amino acids: CASSAGPSNQPQHF. CDR3 in DNA: TGTGCCAGCAGCGCGGGACCGAGCAATCAGCCCCAGCATTTT.

The chain employs TRBV6-5 and TRBJ2-7; a weak D match, TRBD1 (5 bases). V shed 6 bases and J shed 7 bases, with 10 bases lying between them. Germline assignment: CDR1 MNHEY and CDR2 SVGAGI. This CDR3 comprises 11 residues. As DNA, the CDR3 is TGTGCCAGCAGCCCCAGGGCGGAGCAGTACTTC. Its translation: CASSPRAEQYF.

The chain combines TRBV5-6 with TRBJ2-5; D is unresolved. Trimming pared 4 bases from V and 0 bases from J, leaving 13 bases between. Germline V CDR1 and CDR2: SGHDT, YYEEEE. This CDR3 has 15 amino acids. CDR3 sequence: CASSLRSLYQETQYF. CDR3 nucleotides: TGTGCCAGCAGCCTAAGGTCGTTGTACCAAGAGACCCAGTACTTC.

There are many counts of this clone. The chain is built from TRBV27 and TRBJ2-7; D could derive from TRBD1 or TRBD2 (5 bases each). V was trimmed by 5 bases and J by 2 bases, leaving 13 bases between them. The germline V gene has CDR1 MNHEY and CDR2 SMNVEV (reference sequence). The CDR3 extends over 14 amino acids. The CDR3: CASSPRDGAYEQYF. The DNA for the CDR3 is TGTGCCAGCAGTCCCCGGGACGGCGCCTACGAGCAGTACTTC.

The rearrangement uses TRBV29-1 and TRBJ2-7; D call uncertain. The CDR3 has 13 residues. Trimming left V 0 bases short and J 0 bases short, with 6 bases between. Germline V lookup: CDR1 SQVTM, CDR2 ANQGSEA. The CDR3 here is CSVEDPRSYEQYF. The CDR3, as DNA: TGCAGCGTTGAAGATCCACGCTCCTACGAGCAGTACTTC.

The chain links TRBV7-3 to TRBJ2-7, with TRBD1 matching over 11 bases. J lost 3 bases, V lost 5 bases, and 6 bases had no gene match. There are 15 residues in the CDR3. Germline CDR1 SGHTA, CDR2 FQGTGA. In DNA form, the CDR3 reads TGTGCCAGCAGCAAAACAGGGACAGGGGGCTACGAGCAGTACTTC. Encoded protein: CASSKTGTGGYEQYF.

This chain connects TRBV28 to TRBJ1-4; no definite D call. CDR1 is MDHEN and CDR2 is SYDVKM in the germline V gene. Trimming took off 5 bases at V and 4 bases at J, with 8 bases between the two ends. CDR3 length: 13 residues. CDR3 coding DNA: TGTGCCAGCAGTGAGGGCCGTAATGAAAAACTGTTTTTT. Encoded protein: CASSEGRNEKLFF.

The rearrangement links TRBV7-2 to TRBJ1-3; 9 bases agree with TRBD1. The CDR3 sequence is 13 residues long. CDR1 is SGHTA and CDR2 is FQGNSA in the germline V gene. Trimming removed 10 bases from V and 2 bases from J; junction bases left unmatched: 3. The CDR3 nucleotides are TGTGCCACCCGGACAGGGGCTGGAAACACCATATATTTT. Residues: CATRTGAGNTIYF. The full variable domain, in which reference TRBV7-2 and TRBJ1-3 provide the parts outside the CDR3, is GAGVSQSPSNKVTEKGKDVELRCDPISGHTALYWYRQSLGQGLEFLIYFQGNSAPDKSGLPSDRFSAERTGGSVSTLTIQRTQQEDSAVYLCATRTGAGNTIYFGEGSWLTVV.

The chain carries TRBV6-1 and TRBJ2-7, with 8 bases that match TRBD2. V dropped 1 base and J dropped 4; count of bases not matched to a gene: 9. Germline CDR1 MNHNS, CDR2 SASEGT. The CDR3 has 16 amino acids. The CDR3 coding sequence is TGTGCCAGCAGTGAAGAGGGCGGGGGGAGCGGATACGAGCAGTACTTC. Residues: CASSEEGGGSGYEQYF.

V usage is TRBV7-6 and J usage is TRBJ1-4; D remains ambiguous. Germline V gene sequence: CDR1 SGHVS, CDR2 FNYEAQ. The V end was cut by 0 bases, the J end by 7 bases, with 12 bases between. The CDR3 consists of 15 residues. The chain's CDR3 is CASSLAFSPREKLFF. The CDR3 DNA sequence: TGTGCCAGCAGCTTAGCCTTCAGTCCCCGTGAAAAACTGTTTTTT.

The chain recombines TRBV2 with TRBJ1-2; D not resolved. V was trimmed by 4 bases and J by 9 bases, leaving 9 bases between them. The CDR3 covers 11 residues. Per the germline V gene, CDR1 is SNHLY and CDR2 is FYNNEI. CDR3 DNA: TGTGCCAGCAGTGTAGTGAGTCGCTACACCTTC. Its protein is CASSVVSRYTF. Full variable domain (missing parts from reference TRBV2 and TRBJ1-2): EPEVTQTPSHQVTQMGQEVILRCVPISNHLYFYWYRQILGQKVEFLVSFYNNEISEKSEIFDDQFSVERPDGSNFTLKIRSTKLEDSAMYFCASSVVSRYTFGSGTRLTVV.